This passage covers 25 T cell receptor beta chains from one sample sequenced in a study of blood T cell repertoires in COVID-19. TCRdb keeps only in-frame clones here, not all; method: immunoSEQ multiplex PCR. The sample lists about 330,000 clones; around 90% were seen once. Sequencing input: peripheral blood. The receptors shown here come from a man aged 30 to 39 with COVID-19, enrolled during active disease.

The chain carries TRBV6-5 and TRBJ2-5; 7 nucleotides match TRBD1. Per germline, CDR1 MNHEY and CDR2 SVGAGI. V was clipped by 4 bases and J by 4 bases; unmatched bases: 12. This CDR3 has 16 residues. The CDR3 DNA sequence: TGTGCCAGCAGTTCCCCGACAGGGTGGGAAGTAGAGACCCAGTACTTC. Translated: CASSSPTGWEVETQYF.

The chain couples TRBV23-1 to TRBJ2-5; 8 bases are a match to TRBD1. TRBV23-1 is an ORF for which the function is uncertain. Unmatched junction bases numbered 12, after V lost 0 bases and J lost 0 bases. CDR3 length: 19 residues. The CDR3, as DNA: TGCGCCAGCAGTCAATCCGAGCAGGGGGCGCGGATCAACCAAGAGACCCAGTACTTC. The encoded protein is CASSQSEQGARINQETQYF.

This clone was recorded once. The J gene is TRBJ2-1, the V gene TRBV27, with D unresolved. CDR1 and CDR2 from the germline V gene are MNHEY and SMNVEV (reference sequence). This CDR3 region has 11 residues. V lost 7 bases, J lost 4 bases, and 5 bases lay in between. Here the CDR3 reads CASTLYNEQFF. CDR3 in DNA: TGTGCCAGCACCCTTTACAATGAGCAGTTCTTC.

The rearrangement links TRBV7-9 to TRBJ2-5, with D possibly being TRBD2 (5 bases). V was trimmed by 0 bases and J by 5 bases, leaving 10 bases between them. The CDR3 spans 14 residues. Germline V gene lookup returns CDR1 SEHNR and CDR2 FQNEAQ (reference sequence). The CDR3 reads CASSLAHGLETQYF. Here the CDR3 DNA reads TGTGCCAGCAGCTTAGCGCACGGACTGGAGACCCAGTACTTC.

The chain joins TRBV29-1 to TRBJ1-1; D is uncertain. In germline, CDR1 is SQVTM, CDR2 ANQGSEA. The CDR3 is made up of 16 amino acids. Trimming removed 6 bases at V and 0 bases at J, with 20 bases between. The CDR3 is CSVPQVFGDMNTEAFF. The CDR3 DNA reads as TGCAGCGTGCCCCAGGTCTTTGGTGACATGAACACTGAAGCTTTCTTT.

The CDR3 region has the DNA TGCGCCAGCAGCTTGGGGCTCCGAAAGGGGAATAATTCACCCCTCCACTTT. Translating it yields CASSLGLRKGNNSPLHF. The genes are TRBV5-1 and TRBJ1-6, with TRBD1 as a possible D gene (5 bases). From germline, CDR1 is SGHRS and CDR2 YFSETQ. The CDR3 sequence is 17 residues long. The V and J ends lost 0 bases and 5 bases respectively, with 15 bases between them.

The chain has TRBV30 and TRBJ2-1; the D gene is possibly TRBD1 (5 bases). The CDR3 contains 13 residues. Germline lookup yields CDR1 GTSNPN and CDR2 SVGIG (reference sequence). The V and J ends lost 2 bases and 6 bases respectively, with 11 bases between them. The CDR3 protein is CAWSRGSLNEQFF. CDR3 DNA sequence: TGTGCCTGGAGTAGGGGATCCCTCAATGAGCAGTTCTTC.

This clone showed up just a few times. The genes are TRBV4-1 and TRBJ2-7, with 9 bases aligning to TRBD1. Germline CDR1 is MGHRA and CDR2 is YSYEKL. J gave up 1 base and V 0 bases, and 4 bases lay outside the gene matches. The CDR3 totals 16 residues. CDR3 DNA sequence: TGCGCCAGCAGCCAAGATGACAGGGGGAATTCCTACGAGCAGTACTTC. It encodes CASSQDDRGNSYEQYF.

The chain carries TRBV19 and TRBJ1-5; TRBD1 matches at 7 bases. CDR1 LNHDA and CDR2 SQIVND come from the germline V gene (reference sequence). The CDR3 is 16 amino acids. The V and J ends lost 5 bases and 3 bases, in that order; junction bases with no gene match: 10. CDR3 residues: CASSSRDSMSNQPQHF. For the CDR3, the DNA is TGTGCCAGTAGTTCCCGGGACAGTATGTCCAATCAGCCCCAGCATTTT.

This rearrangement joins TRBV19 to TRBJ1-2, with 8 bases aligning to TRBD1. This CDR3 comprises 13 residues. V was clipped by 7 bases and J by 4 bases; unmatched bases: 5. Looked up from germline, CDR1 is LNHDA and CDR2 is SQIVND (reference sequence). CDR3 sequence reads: CASTGGAGYGYTF. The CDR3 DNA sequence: TGTGCCAGTACAGGGGGCGCGGGCTATGGCTACACCTTC.

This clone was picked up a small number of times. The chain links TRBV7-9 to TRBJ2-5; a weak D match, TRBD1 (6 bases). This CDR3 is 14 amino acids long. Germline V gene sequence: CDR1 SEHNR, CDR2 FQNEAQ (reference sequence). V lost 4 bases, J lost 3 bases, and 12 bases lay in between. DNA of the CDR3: TGTGCCAGCAGCTCCGTAAACAGGGAAGAGACCCAGTACTTC. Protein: CASSSVNREETQYF.

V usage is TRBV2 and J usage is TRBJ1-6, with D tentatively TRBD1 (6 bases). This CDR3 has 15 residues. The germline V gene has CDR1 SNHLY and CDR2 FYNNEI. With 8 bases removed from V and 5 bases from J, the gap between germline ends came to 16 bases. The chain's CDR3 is CASRTAGLNNSPLHF. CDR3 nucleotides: TGTGCCAGCCGGACAGCCGGGCTTAATAATTCACCCCTCCACTTT. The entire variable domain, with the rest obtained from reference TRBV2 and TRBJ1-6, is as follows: EPEVTQTPSHQVTQMGQEVILRCVPISNHLYFYWYRQILGQKVEFLVSFYNNEISEKSEIFDDQFSVERPDGSNFTLKIRSTKLEDSAMYFCASRTAGLNNSPLHFGNGTRLTVT.

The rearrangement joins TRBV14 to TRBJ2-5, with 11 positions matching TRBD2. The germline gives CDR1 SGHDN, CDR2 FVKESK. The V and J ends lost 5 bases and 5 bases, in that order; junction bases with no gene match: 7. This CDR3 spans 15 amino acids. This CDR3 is CASSARLAGWETQYF. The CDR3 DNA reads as TGTGCCAGCAGCGCACGACTAGCGGGATGGGAGACCCAGTACTTC.

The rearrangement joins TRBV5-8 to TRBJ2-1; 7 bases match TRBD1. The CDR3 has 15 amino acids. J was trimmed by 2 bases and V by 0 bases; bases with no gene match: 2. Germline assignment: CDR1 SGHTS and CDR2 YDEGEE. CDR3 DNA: TGTGCCAGCAGCTTGGGGCAGGGGGCCTACAATGAGCAGTTCTTC. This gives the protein CASSLGQGAYNEQFF. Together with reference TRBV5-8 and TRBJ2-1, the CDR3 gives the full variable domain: EAGVTQSPTHLIKTRGQQATLRCSPISGHTSVYWYQQALGLGLQFLLWYDEGEERNRGNFPPRFSGRQFPNYSSELNVNALELEDSALYLCASSLGQGAYNEQFFGPGTRLTVL.

CDR3 sequence (DNA): TGTGCCAGCAGGCAACTTAGGACAGGGAGATCCTACGAGCAGTACTTC. The encoded protein is CASRQLRTGRSYEQYF. This sequence joins TRBV11-2 and TRBJ2-7, with 8 positions matching TRBD1. J lost 1 base, V lost 6 bases, and 11 bases had no gene match. Germline CDR1 SGHAT, CDR2 FQNNGV. CDR3 length equals 16 residues.

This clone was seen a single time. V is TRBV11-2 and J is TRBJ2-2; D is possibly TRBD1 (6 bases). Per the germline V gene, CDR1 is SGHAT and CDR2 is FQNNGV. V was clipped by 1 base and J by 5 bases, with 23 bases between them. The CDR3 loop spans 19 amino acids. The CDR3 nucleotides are TGTGCCAGCAGCTTAGGTACAGGGTTATCAGCAAGATGGACCGGGGAGCTGTTTTTT. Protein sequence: CASSLGTGLSARWTGELFF. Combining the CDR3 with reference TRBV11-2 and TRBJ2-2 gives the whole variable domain EAGVAQSPRYKIIEKRQSVAFWCNPISGHATLYWYQQILGQGPKLLIQFQNNGVVDDSQLPKDRFSAERLKGVDSTLKIQPAKLEDSAVYLCASSLGTGLSARWTGELFFGEGSRLTVL.

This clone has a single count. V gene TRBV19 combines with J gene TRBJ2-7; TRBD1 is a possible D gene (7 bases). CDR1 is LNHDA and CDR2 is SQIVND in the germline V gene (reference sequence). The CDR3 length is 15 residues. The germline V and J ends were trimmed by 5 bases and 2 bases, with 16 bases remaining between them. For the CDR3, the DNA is TGTGCCAGTAGTCCCCCCGGAGGGGGCACCTACGAGCAGTACTTC. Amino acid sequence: CASSPPGGGTYEQYF.

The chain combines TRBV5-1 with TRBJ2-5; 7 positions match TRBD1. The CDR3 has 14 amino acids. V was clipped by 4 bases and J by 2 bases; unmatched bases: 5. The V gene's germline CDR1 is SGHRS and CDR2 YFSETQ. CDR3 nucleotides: TGCGCCAGCAGCATAGGACAGGCTCAAGAGACCCAGTACTTC. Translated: CASSIGQAQETQYF. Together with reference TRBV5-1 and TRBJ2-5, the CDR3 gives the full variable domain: KAGVTQTPRYLIKTRGQQVTLSCSPISGHRSVSWYQQTPGQGLQFLFEYFSETQRNKGNFPGRFSGRQFSNSRSEMNVSTLELGDSALYLCASSIGQAQETQYFGPGTRLLVL.

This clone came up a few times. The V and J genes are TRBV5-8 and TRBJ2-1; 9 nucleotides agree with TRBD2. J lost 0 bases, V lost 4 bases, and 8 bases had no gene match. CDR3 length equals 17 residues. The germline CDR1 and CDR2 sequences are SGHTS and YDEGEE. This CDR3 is CASSMTSGTSSYNEQFF. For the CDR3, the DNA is TGTGCCAGCAGCATGACTAGCGGAACTAGCTCCTACAATGAGCAGTTCTTC.

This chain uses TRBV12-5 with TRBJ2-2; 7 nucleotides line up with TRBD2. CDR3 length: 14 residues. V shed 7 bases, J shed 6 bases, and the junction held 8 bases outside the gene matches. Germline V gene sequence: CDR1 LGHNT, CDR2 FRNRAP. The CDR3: CASVVTSNAGELFF. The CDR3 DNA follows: TGTGCTAGTGTGGTGACTAGCAACGCCGGGGAGCTGTTTTTT.

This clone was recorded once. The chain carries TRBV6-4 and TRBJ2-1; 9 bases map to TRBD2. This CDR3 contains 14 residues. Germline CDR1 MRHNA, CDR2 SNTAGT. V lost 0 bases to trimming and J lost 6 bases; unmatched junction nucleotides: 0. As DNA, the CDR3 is TGTGCCAGCAGTGACTCGCGGGGGGGCAATGAGCAGTTCTTC. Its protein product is CASSDSRGGNEQFF.

The CDR3, as DNA: TGTGCCAGCAGTTCCGACAGGCCGCCCTCCTACGAGCAGTACTTC. Its protein is CASSSDRPPSYEQYF. The chain couples TRBV2 to TRBJ2-7; D might be TRBD1 (6 bases). The CDR3 is 15 residues long. The V and J ends lost 5 bases and 0 bases respectively, with 14 bases between them. Germline assignment: CDR1 SNHLY and CDR2 FYNNEI.

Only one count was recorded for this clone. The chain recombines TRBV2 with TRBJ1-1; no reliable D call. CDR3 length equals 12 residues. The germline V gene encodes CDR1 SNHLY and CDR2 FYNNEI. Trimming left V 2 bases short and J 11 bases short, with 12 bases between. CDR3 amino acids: CASSEWRGVAFF. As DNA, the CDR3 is TGTGCCAGCAGTGAATGGCGGGGAGTCGCTTTCTTT.

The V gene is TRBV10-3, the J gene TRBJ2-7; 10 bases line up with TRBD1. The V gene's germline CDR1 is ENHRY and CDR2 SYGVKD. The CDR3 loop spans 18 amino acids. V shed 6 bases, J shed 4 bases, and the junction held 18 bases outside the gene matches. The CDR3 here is CAISRPGQGKGLEYEQYF. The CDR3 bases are TGTGCCATCAGCCGCCCGGGACAGGGGAAGGGTTTAGAATACGAGCAGTACTTC.

The CDR3 sequence is CSVARRLAGVEQYF. The CDR3 DNA reads as TGCAGCGTTGCGCGGCGGCTAGCGGGAGTAGAGCAGTACTTC. The chain links TRBV29-1 to TRBJ2-7, with TRBD2 matching over 10 bases. V shed 4 bases and J 7 bases; nucleotides not matched to a gene: 10. The length of the CDR3 is 14 residues. Germline V gene data show CDR1 as SQVTM and CDR2 as ANQGSEA.